These 2 T cell receptor beta chains came from one sample sequenced in a study of prognosis after radiotherapy for stage I lung cancer. TCR beta CDR3 was amplified from genomic DNA by two-round multiplex PCR. Individual primers that were specific to each TRBV and TRBJ gene served in first-round PCR. One entry per CDR3 protein, called by TCRdb with MiXCR from the multiplex PCR reads. This table holds around 25,000 distinct CDR3 sequences, around 34% found once. The sample consisted of PBMCs, taken before or after stereotactic body radiation therapy (not recorded which). These receptors all stem from a donor aged 50 or older with non-small cell lung cancer.

Turning to this clonotype: A far larger clone is a single base away, which makes a read error likely. The chain joins TRBV27 to TRBJ2-1; no definite D call. CDR3 length: 11 amino acids. Germline CDR1 reads MNHEY; CDR2 reads SMNVEV (reference sequence). V was pared by 4 bases and J by 10 bases, with 8 bases between. CDR3 nucleotides: TGTGCCAGCAGTTGGGGATCCGAGCAGTTCTTC. This codes for CASSWGSEQFF.

In this sample, this clonotype turned up many times. The rearrangement uses TRBV5-1 and TRBJ2-2; a weak D match, TRBD2 (6 bases). Germline V gene lookup returns CDR1 SGHRS and CDR2 YFSETQ. The CDR3 is 13 amino acids. The V gene lost 5 bases and the J gene lost 8 bases, with 13 bases spanning the gap. Here the CDR3 reads CASSSGLSGELFF. CDR3 in DNA: TGCGCCAGCAGTTCCGGACTATCTGGGGAGCTGTTTTTT.